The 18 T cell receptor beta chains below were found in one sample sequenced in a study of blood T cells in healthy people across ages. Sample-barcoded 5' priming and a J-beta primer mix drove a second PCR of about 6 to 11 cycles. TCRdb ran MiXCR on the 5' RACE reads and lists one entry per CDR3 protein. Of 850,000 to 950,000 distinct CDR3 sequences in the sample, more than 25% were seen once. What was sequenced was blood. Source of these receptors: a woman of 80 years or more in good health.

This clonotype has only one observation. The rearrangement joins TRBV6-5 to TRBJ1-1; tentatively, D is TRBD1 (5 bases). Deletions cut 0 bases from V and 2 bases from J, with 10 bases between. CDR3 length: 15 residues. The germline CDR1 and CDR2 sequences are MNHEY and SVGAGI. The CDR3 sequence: CASSYSIGANTEAFF. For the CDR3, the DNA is TGTGCCAGCAGTTACTCGATTGGGGCAAACACTGAAGCTTTCTTT.

The CDR3: CASSGRDRGSYNSPLHF. DNA for the CDR3: TGTGCCAGCAGCGGCCGGGACAGGGGTTCCTATAATTCACCCCTCCACTTT. The chain joins TRBV3-1 to TRBJ1-6; 10 positions match TRBD1. Unmatched junction bases numbered 5, after V lost 5 bases and J lost 1 base. CDR1 LGHDT and CDR2 YNNKEL come from the germline V gene (reference sequence). CDR3 length: 17 residues.

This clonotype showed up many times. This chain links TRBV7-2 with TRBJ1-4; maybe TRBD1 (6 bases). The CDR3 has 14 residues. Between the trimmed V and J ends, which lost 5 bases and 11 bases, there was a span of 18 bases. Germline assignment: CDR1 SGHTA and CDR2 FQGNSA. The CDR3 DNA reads TGTGCCAGCAGCCCCCAGACCAGGGGTGGGAAACTGTTTTTT. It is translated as CASSPQTRGGKLFF.

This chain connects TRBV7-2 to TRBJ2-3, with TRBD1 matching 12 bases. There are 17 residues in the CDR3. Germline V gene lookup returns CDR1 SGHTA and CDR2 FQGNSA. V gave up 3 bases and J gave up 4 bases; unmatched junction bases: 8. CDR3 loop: CASSLRGQGARADTQYF. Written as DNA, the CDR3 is TGTGCCAGCAGCTTGCGGGGACAGGGGGCGCGGGCAGATACGCAGTATTTT.

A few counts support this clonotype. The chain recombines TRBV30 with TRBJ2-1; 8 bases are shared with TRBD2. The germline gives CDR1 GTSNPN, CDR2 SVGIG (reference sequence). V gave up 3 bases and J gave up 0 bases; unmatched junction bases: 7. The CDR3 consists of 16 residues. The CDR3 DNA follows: TGTGCCTGGAGCGCAACTAGCGGACGCTCCTACAATGAGCAGTTCTTC. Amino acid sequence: CAWSATSGRSYNEQFF.

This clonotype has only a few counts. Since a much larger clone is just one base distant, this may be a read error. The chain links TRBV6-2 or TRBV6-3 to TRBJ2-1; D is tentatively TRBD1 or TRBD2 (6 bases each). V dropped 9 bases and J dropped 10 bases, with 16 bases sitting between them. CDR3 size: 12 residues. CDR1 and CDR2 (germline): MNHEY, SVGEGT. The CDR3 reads CASRVGGTEQFF. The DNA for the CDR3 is TGTGCCAGTCGAGTTGGGGGGACAGAGCAGTTCTTC.

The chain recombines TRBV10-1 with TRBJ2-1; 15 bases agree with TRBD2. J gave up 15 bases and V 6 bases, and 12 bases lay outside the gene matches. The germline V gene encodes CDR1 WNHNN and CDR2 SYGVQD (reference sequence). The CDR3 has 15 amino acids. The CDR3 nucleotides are TGCGCCAGCAGCCGCGGACTAGCGGGGGGGCATGGGCGGTTCTTC. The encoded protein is CASSRGLAGGHGRFF.

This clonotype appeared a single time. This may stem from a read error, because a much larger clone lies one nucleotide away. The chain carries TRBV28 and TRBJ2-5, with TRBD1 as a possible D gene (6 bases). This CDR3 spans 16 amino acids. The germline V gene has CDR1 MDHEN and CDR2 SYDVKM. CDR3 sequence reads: CASSPPQGRKTEIQYF. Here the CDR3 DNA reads TGTGCCAGCAGTCCCCCACAGGGTAGAAAGACGGAGATCCAGTACTTC.

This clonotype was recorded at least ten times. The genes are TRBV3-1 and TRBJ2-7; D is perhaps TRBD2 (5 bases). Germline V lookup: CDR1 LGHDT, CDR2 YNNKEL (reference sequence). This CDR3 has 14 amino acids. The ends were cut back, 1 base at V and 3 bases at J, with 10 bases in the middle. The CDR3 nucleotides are TGTGCCAGCAGCCAAGCGGGTGGGAGCTACGAGCAGTACTTC. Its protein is CASSQAGGSYEQYF.

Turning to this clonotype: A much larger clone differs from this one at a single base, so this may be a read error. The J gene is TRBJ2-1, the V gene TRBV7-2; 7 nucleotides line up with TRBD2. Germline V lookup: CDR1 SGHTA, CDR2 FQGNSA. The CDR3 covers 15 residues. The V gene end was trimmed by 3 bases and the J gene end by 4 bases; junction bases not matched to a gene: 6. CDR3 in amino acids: CASSLSSGPYNEQFF. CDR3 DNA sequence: TGTGCCAGCAGCTTGTCTAGCGGACCTTACAATGAGCAGTTCTTC.

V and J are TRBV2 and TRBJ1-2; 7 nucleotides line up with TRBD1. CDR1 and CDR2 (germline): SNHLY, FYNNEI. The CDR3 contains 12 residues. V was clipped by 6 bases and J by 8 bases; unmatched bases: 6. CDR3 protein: CASRGTAGGYTF. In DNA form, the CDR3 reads TGTGCCAGCAGAGGGACAGCCGGCGGCTACACCTTC.

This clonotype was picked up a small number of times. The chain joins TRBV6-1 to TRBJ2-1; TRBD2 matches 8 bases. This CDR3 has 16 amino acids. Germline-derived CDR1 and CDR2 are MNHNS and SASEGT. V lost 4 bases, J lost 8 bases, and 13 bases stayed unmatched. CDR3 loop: CASSALVGGGRDEQFF. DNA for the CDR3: TGTGCCAGCAGTGCCTTGGTGGGCGGGGGGCGGGATGAGCAGTTCTTC.

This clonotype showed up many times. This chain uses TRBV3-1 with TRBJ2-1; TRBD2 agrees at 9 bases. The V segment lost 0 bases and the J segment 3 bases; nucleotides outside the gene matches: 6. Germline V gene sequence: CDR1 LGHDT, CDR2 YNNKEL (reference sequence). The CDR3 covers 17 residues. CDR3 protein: CASSQERGGVNYNEQFF. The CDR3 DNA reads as TGTGCCAGCAGCCAAGAGCGGGGGGGGGTGAACTACAATGAGCAGTTCTTC.

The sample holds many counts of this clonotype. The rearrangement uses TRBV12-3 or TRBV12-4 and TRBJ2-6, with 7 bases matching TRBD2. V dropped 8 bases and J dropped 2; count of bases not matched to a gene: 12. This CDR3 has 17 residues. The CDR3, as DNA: TGTGCCAGCCGACGGGACTACCCCAGGCCTGGGGCCAACGTCCTGACTTTC. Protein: CASRRDYPRPGANVLTF.

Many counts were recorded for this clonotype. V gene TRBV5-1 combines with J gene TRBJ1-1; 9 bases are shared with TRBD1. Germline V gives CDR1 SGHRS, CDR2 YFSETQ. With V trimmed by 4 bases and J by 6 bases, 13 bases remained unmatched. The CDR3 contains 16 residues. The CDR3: CASSRGTGRGTSEAFF. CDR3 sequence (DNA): TGCGCCAGCAGCAGAGGGACAGGGAGGGGTACGTCTGAAGCTTTCTTT.

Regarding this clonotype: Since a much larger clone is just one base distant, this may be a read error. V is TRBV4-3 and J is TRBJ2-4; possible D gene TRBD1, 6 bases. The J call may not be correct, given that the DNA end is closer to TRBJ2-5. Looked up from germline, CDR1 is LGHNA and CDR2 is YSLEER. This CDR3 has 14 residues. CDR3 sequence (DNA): TGCGCCAGCAGCCAAGAAGGGGGTTGGGAGACCCAGTACTTC. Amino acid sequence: CASSQEGGWETQYF.

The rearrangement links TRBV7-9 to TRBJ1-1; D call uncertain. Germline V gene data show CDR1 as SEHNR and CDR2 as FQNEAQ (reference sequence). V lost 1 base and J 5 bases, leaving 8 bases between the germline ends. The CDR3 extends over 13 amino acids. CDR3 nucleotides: TGTGCCAGCAGCTTAGAGATTTTTACTGAAGCTTTCTTT. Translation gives CASSLEIFTEAFF.

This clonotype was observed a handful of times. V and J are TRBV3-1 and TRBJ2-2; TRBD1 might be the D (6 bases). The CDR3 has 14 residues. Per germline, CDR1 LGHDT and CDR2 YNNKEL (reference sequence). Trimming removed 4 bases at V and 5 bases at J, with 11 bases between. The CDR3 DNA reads TGTGCCAGCAGCCCATTAACAGGGACCGGGGAGCTGTTTTTT. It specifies CASSPLTGTGELFF.